This T cell receptor (beta chain) was sequenced during a study of identical twins. Study outcomes and limitations: Reduced insertions were recorded for abundant cord blood beta clonotypes, with no such pattern in memory repertoires.

At least ten counts were recorded for this clonotype. Its antigen is unidentified. Template switching added a universal primer binding site, and final cDNA carried unique molecular identifiers. TCRdb independently ran MiXCR on the 5' RACE reads; one entry per CDR3 protein. The sample records hundreds of thousands of distinct CDR3 sequences, around 6% being singletons. V was cut by 2 bases and J by 2 bases, with 13 bases left in between. The CDR3 consists of 16 residues. The germline V gene encodes CDR1 MDHEN and CDR2 SYDVKM. This TCR came from a man between 18 and 35 years old in good health. Sequenced sample: naive T cells sorted from blood. The rearrangement links TRBV28 to TRBJ1-3; the D gene is possibly TRBD1 (5 bases). CDR3 bases: TGTGCCAGCAGTTTAACGCCAGGGTTGGCTGGAAACACCATATATTTT. It is translated as CASSLTPGLAGNTIYF.